Listed here is a single T cell receptor (beta chain). No antigen is known for it. The data derive from a study of OX40 agonist ivuxolimab in advanced cancers. Study context: Every 2 weeks, patients got intravenous ivuxolimab at one of six dose levels (0.01-10 mg/kg). Dose-escalation subjects each had hepatocellular carcinoma, melanoma, renal cell or head and neck cancer. Enrollees could have had prior anti-PD-1, anti-PD-L1 or anti-CTLA-4 therapy, which about 40% had received. Notes on the study in general: The study found that CD8+ T cells averaged more expanded clones than CD4+.

TCRdb keeps only in-frame clones here, not all; method: immunoSEQ multiplex PCR. The sample lists some 99,000 clones, approximately 94% seen once, with less than 0.2% in the top ten. This CDR3 region has 11 residues. Germline lookup yields CDR1 MGHRA and CDR2 YSYEKL. The V gene lost 0 bases and the J gene lost 8 bases, with 2 bases spanning the gap. This rearrangement joins TRBV4-1 to TRBJ1-3; no reliable D call. The material sequenced was CD4+ or CD8+ T cells sorted from blood, taken in a trial of the OX40 agonist ivuxolimab. This TCR was recovered from an adult with an advanced solid tumor such as melanoma, head and neck, liver or kidney cancer. The CDR3 DNA sequence: TGCGCCAGCAGCCAAGAAGACACCATATATTTT. As protein: CASSQEDTIYF.